These 17 T cell receptor beta chains came from one sample sequenced in a study of blood T cell repertoires in COVID-19. Sequencing used immunoSEQ multiplex PCR; TCRdb keeps in-frame clones, though not all of them. The table lists roughly 120,000 clones, approximately 81% of them singletons. Sequenced sample: peripheral blood. These receptors all come from a man aged 45-65 years with acute or convalescent COVID-19.

This chain connects TRBV11-2 to TRBJ1-1; 9 nucleotides line up with TRBD1. The CDR3 runs to 16 residues. Germline V gene data show CDR1 as SGHAT and CDR2 as FQNNGV. The V segment lost 2 bases and the J segment 7 bases; nucleotides outside the gene matches: 11. The CDR3 reads CASSLSRTGAYGEAFF. The CDR3 bases are TGTGCCAGCAGCTTATCCCGGACAGGGGCGTATGGTGAAGCTTTCTTT.

The J gene is TRBJ1-5, the V gene TRBV5-1; 10 positions match TRBD1. This CDR3 is 15 amino acids long. With 6 bases clipped from V and 3 bases from J, the junction kept 6 bases outside the gene matches. Germline CDR1 and CDR2: SGHRS and YFSETQ. The CDR3 DNA sequence: TGCGCCAGCACCCCCGGGACAGGGGCCAATCAGCCCCAGCATTTT. This encodes CASTPGTGANQPQHF.

Only one count was recorded for this clone. The chain uses TRBV11-2 and TRBJ1-6, with 8 bases that match TRBD1. Germline trimming cut 5 bases from V and 13 bases from J; bases unmatched to any gene: 7. The CDR3 totals 13 residues. Germline CDR1 and CDR2: SGHAT and FQNNGV. CDR3 in amino acids: CASSPPRQGPLHF. CDR3 sequence (DNA): TGTGCCAGCAGCCCCCCGAGACAGGGGCCCCTCCACTTT. The full variable domain, its missing parts supplied by reference TRBV11-2 and TRBJ1-6, is EAGVAQSPRYKIIEKRQSVAFWCNPISGHATLYWYQQILGQGPKLLIQFQNNGVVDDSQLPKDRFSAERLKGVDSTLKIQPAKLEDSAVYLCASSPPRQGPLHFGNGTRLTVT.

The chain combines TRBV11-2 with TRBJ2-5; possible D gene TRBD1, 5 bases. Germline V gene data show CDR1 as SGHAT and CDR2 as FQNNGV. The CDR3 loop spans 16 amino acids. V lost 5 bases and J lost 2, with 18 bases in between. The CDR3 spells CASSQAKTGLQETQYF. For the CDR3, the DNA is TGTGCCAGCAGCCAAGCTAAAACAGGCTTACAAGAGACCCAGTACTTC.

This clone occurred once. The J gene is TRBJ2-5, the V gene TRBV5-4; 9 bases map to TRBD2. The V and J ends lost 4 bases and 1 base, in that order; junction bases with no gene match: 5. The germline gives CDR1 SGHNT, CDR2 YYREEE (reference sequence). The CDR3 runs 15 residues. The CDR3 reads CASSQGLAIQETQYF. CDR3 in DNA: TGTGCCAGCAGCCAGGGACTAGCCATCCAAGAGACCCAGTACTTC.

This chain connects TRBV6-2 or TRBV6-3 to TRBJ2-5; TRBD1 matches 11 bases. The V gene's germline CDR1 is MNHEY and CDR2 SVGEGT. This CDR3 is 13 amino acids long. After removal of 2 bases from V and 10 bases from J, the junction contained 3 bases not matched to a gene. The CDR3 region is CASSYGTGGDQYF. Here the CDR3 DNA reads TGTGCCAGCAGTTACGGGACAGGGGGAGACCAGTACTTC.

The rearrangement links TRBV3-1 (or the pseudogene TRBV3-2) to TRBJ1-6; TRBD1 is a possible D gene (5 bases). CDR1 and CDR2 from the germline V gene are LGHDT and YNNKEL (reference sequence). Trimming removed 4 bases from V and 7 bases from J, with 11 bases in between. The CDR3 runs 14 residues. CDR3 loop: CASSRGGDNSPLHF. Written as DNA, the CDR3 is TGTGCCAGCAGCCGCGGGGGTGACAATTCACCCCTCCACTTT.

The rearrangement links TRBV6-6 to TRBJ1-1; TRBD1 agrees at 8 bases. Per germline, CDR1 MNHNY and CDR2 SVGAGI (reference sequence). V shed 5 bases, J shed 4 bases, and the junction held 6 bases outside the gene matches. CDR3 length: 14 residues. The CDR3, as DNA: TGTGCCAGCAGTACCACAGGGGGTAGCACTGAAGCTTTCTTT. This encodes CASSTTGGSTEAFF.

The CDR3 sequence is CASSPLDPPHTDTQYF. The CDR3 region has the DNA TGTGCCAGCAGCCCCCTAGACCCCCCCCACACAGATACGCAGTATTTT. The V and J genes are TRBV4-2 and TRBJ2-3; D unresolved. The CDR3 spans 16 residues. The germline gives CDR1 LGHNA, CDR2 YNFKEQ. Trimming stripped 4 bases from V and 2 bases from J, with 16 bases between.

The CDR3 bases are TGTGCCAGCAGCGAACAGGCTAACTCCTATAATTCACCCCTCCACTTT. Its translation: CASSEQANSYNSPLHF. The genes are TRBV9 and TRBJ1-6, with D tentatively TRBD1 (5 bases). The CDR3 length is 16 residues. With 3 bases removed from V and 0 bases from J, the gap between germline ends came to 10 bases. CDR1 and CDR2 (germline): SGDLS, YYNGEE. Full variable domain (rest looked up from reference TRBV9 and TRBJ1-6): DSGVTQTPKHLITATGQRVTLRCSPRSGDLSVYWYQQSLDQGLQFLIQYYNGEERAKGNILERFSAQQFPDLHSELNLSSLELGDSALYFCASSEQANSYNSPLHFGNGTRLTVT.

This clone was observed a single time. V usage is TRBV10-3 and J usage is TRBJ2-1; D is ambiguous. This CDR3 comprises 10 residues. The V gene's germline CDR1 is ENHRY and CDR2 SYGVKD. The V end lost 10 bases, the J end lost 10 bases, and 11 bases lay between the germline ends. CDR3 sequence reads: CATRNNEQFF. DNA of the CDR3: TGTGCCACTAGAAATAACGAGCAGTTCTTC.

The chain employs TRBV6-5 and TRBJ1-5; D possibly corresponds to TRBD1 (5 bases). The CDR3 runs to 13 residues. V dropped 8 bases and J dropped 7 bases, with 15 bases sitting between them. Germline-derived CDR1 and CDR2 are MNHEY and SVGAGI. The CDR3 here is CASGGLSAQPQHF. CDR3 bases: TGTGCCAGCGGGGGGTTGTCTGCCCAGCCCCAGCATTTT.

The chain has TRBV11-2 and TRBJ2-7; TRBD2 matches at 9 bases. Germline CDR1 reads SGHAT; CDR2 reads FQNNGV. The CDR3 contains 15 residues. V gave up 5 bases and J gave up 3 bases; unmatched junction bases: 8. CDR3 bases: TGTGCCAGCAGCCCCCTCGGTAGCGGGGGCTACGAGCAGTACGTC. This sequence encodes CASSPLGSGGYEQYV.

This clone was observed a handful of times. This chain connects TRBV2 to TRBJ1-2; 7 bases align to TRBD1. The V and J ends lost 6 bases and 4 bases, in that order; junction bases with no gene match: 11. Germline V gene data show CDR1 as SNHLY and CDR2 as FYNNEI. The CDR3 is 15 amino acids. The DNA of the CDR3 is TGTGCCAGCAGACAGGACAGGCCTTTACTCTATGGCTACACCTTC. Its protein product is CASRQDRPLLYGYTF.

The rearrangement joins TRBV28 to TRBJ2-3; D gene uncertain. The length of the CDR3 is 15 residues. Trimming shortened V by 5 bases and J by 2 bases, and 14 bases separated the two germline ends. CDR1 is MDHEN, CDR2 SYDVKM, per germline. The CDR3 coding sequence is TGTGCCAGCAGTAGTGGTGTCTACCACACAGATACGCAGTATTTT. Translation: CASSSGVYHTDTQYF. The full variable domain, rest sourced from reference TRBV28 and TRBJ2-3, is DVKVTQSSRYLVKRTGEKVFLECVQDMDHENMFWYRQDPGLGLRLIYFSYDVKMKEKGDIPEGYSVSREKKERFSLILESASTNQTSMYLCASSSGVYHTDTQYFGPGTRLTVL.

This chain joins TRBV28 and TRBJ1-2, with 7 bases that match TRBD1. Unmatched junction bases numbered 12, after V lost 5 bases and J lost 6 bases. This CDR3 spans 15 amino acids. Germline lookup yields CDR1 MDHEN and CDR2 SYDVKM. The CDR3, as DNA: TGTGCCAGCAGTCTGCCGGGACAGATCTATAATGGCTACACCTTC. Translation gives CASSLPGQIYNGYTF.

The V gene is TRBV7-2, the J gene TRBJ1-5, with 8 positions matching TRBD1. There are 17 residues in the CDR3. Unmatched junction bases numbered 13, after V lost 5 bases and J lost 4 bases. Looked up from germline, CDR1 is SGHTA and CDR2 is FQGNSA. CDR3: CASSPTTFRTGNQPQHF. The CDR3 region has the DNA TGTGCCAGCAGCCCAACTACCTTTAGGACAGGGAATCAGCCCCAGCATTTT.